One TCR beta chain is described in this entry. This specimen comes from a study of shared clonotypes between healthy human individuals. V shed 1 base and J shed 9 bases, with 13 bases lying between them. The CDR3 sequence is 13 residues long. Germline values: CDR1 GTSNPN, CDR2 SVGIG (reference sequence). Method: immunoSEQ multiplex PCR; TCRdb's copy keeps in-frame clones and lacks some. The sample has roughly 2 million clones, around 95% seen once. This TCR came from a man younger than 30 in good health. Sequencing was performed on naive CD4+ T cells sorted from blood. The subset: CD45RA+ positively selected. The chain uses TRBV30 and TRBJ2-1; possibly TRBD2 for D (6 bases). The DNA for the CDR3 is TGTGCCTGGAGTGGGGACGGCGGGGTTGAGCAGTTCTTC. The encoded protein is CAWSGDGGVEQFF.